One sample yielded the 20 T cell receptor beta chains listed below, sequenced in a study of glioma-infiltrating T cells. The iRepertoire nested amplicon-rescue multiplex PCR amplified TCR alpha and beta CDR3s from RNA. TCRdb used MiXCR to reprocess the multiplex PCR reads, holding one entry per CDR3 protein. The table has about 140,000 distinct CDR3 sequences, approximately 39% seen once; the top ten hold 20% to 25%. The sample taken for sequencing was glioma tissue, nonneoplastic brain tissue, or PBMCs (not recorded which). These receptors were collected from a human donor with low-grade glioma or glioblastoma, undergoing nonglioma brain surgery, or in good health (not recorded which).

This clonotype was counted a few times. The V and J genes are TRBV10-3 and TRBJ1-1; maybe TRBD1 (5 bases). The CDR3 is 14 residues long. CDR1 is ENHRY, CDR2 SYGVKD, per germline. The V and J ends lost 6 bases and 2 bases respectively, with 13 bases between them. The CDR3 nucleotides are TGTGCCATCAGGCTCCGGGACTACAACACTGAAGCTTTCTTT. It yields the protein CAIRLRDYNTEAFF.

The V gene is TRBV4-2, the J gene TRBJ2-7, with a weak D call TRBD2 (5 bases). Germline V gene lookup returns CDR1 LGHNA and CDR2 YNFKEQ. The ends were cut back, 1 base at V and 0 bases at J, with 10 bases in the middle. The CDR3 has 15 residues. CDR3 region: CASSQVLGSSYEQYF. The CDR3 coding sequence is TGTGCCAGCAGCCAAGTCCTGGGGAGCTCCTACGAGCAGTACTTC.

This clonotype was detected only a few times. The CDR3 DNA sequence: TGTGCCTGCTTGACGGGGGATAGCGGGGAGCTGTTTTTT. Encoded protein: CACLTGDSGELFF. This sequence joins TRBV6-1 and TRBJ2-2, with D perhaps TRBD2 (6 bases). The CDR3 covers 13 residues. V was trimmed by 11 bases and J by 7 bases, leaving 17 bases between them. Germline V gene sequence: CDR1 MNHNS, CDR2 SASEGT.

This clonotype has only one observation. J is TRBJ2-3 and V is TRBV7-2, with D maybe TRBD2 (6 bases). The V end was cut by 5 bases, the J end by 4 bases, with 13 bases between. CDR3 length: 14 residues. Germline CDR1 is SGHTA and CDR2 is FQGNSA. The chain's CDR3 is CASSPRVAADTQYF. In DNA form, the CDR3 reads TGTGCCAGCAGCCCCCGAGTAGCGGCAGATACGCAGTATTTT.

This clonotype has only a few counts. The chain is built from TRBV20-1 and TRBJ2-5; TRBD2 might be the D (6 bases). Germline V gene sequence: CDR1 DFQATT, CDR2 SNEGSKA (reference sequence). The CDR3 has 13 residues. With 5 bases removed from V and 0 bases from J, the gap between germline ends came to 10 bases. This CDR3 reads CSAAGTYQETQYF. The CDR3 DNA reads as TGCAGTGCTGCCGGGACTTACCAAGAGACCCAGTACTTC.

This clonotype was observed a handful of times. The J gene is TRBJ1-1, the V gene TRBV20-1; D unclear. Germline lookup yields CDR1 DFQATT and CDR2 SNEGSKA (reference sequence). V lost 3 bases and J lost 1, with 12 bases in between. There are 14 residues in the CDR3. CDR3 in DNA: TGCAGTGCTAGCGAGGGTAACTGGAACACTGAAGCTTTCTTT. Translated, it gives CSASEGNWNTEAFF.

J is TRBJ1-5 and V is TRBV29-1, with D unclear. CDR3 size: 12 residues. CDR1 is SQVTM, CDR2 ANQGSEA, per germline. The V end lost 7 bases, the J end lost 0 bases, and 7 bases lay between the germline ends. The CDR3 is CSAGGSNQPQHF. The CDR3 nucleotides read TGCAGCGCCGGAGGTAGCAATCAGCCCCAGCATTTT.

The chain has TRBV20-1 and TRBJ2-3; D may be TRBD1 (5 bases). Germline CDR1 and CDR2: DFQATT and SNEGSKA (reference sequence). Trimming cost V 2 bases and J 5 bases, with 11 bases left between them. The CDR3 loop spans 13 amino acids. The chain's CDR3 is CSARLTVGDTQYF. As DNA, the CDR3 is TGCAGTGCTAGACTGACAGTTGGAGATACGCAGTATTTT.

The gene calls are TRBV12-3 or TRBV12-4 and TRBJ2-7; tentative D call: TRBD1 (6 bases). This CDR3 region has 12 residues. V lost 8 bases and J 3 bases, leaving 11 bases between the germline ends. CDR3 sequence reads: CASGPDSYEQYF. CDR3 bases: TGTGCCAGCGGCCCGGACAGCTACGAGCAGTACTTC.

In its sample, this clonotype was seen a few times. This chain connects TRBV7-9 to TRBJ2-7, with D perhaps being TRBD1 or TRBD2 (5 bases each). Germline CDR1 is SEHNR and CDR2 is FQNEAQ (reference sequence). Trimming took off 1 base at V and 3 bases at J, with 10 bases between the two ends. This CDR3 comprises 14 residues. Here the CDR3 DNA reads TGTGCCAGCAGCTTAGGTGGGGGTCTCTACGAGCAGTACTTC. The encoded protein is CASSLGGGLYEQYF.

The chain recombines TRBV6-2 or TRBV6-3 with TRBJ2-7, with 8 bases matching TRBD1. There are 14 residues in the CDR3. Germline V CDR1 and CDR2: MNHEY, SVGEGT. Germline trimming cut 6 bases from V and 1 base from J; bases unmatched to any gene: 5. CDR3 protein: CASRGTGFSYEQYF. The CDR3 DNA follows: TGTGCCAGCAGGGGGACAGGTTTTTCCTACGAGCAGTACTTC.

J is TRBJ2-1 and V is TRBV20-1; TRBD2 is a possible D gene (5 bases). Deletions cut 3 bases from V and 0 bases from J, with 12 bases between. This CDR3 spans 15 amino acids. Germline values: CDR1 DFQATT, CDR2 SNEGSKA (reference sequence). In DNA form, the CDR3 reads TGCAGTGCTAGGCCCGTTGGGAGCTCCTACAATGAGCAGTTCTTC. Protein sequence: CSARPVGSSYNEQFF.

Note on this clonotype: Sequence at one end of the junction differs from germline and may be a read error. The V call is TRBV4-1, the J call TRBJ1-1, with D uncertain. The CDR3 consists of 13 residues. Germline CDR1 and CDR2: MGHRA and YSYEKL. The CDR3 DNA is TGCGCCAGCAGCCATCTCCGAGGCACTGAAGCTTCCTTT. Translation: CASSHLRGTEASF.

This rearrangement joins TRBV10-3 to TRBJ1-3; D not resolved. This CDR3 comprises 13 residues. Germline CDR1 ENHRY, CDR2 SYGVKD. The V end was cut by 10 bases, the J end by 0 bases, with 10 bases between. As DNA, the CDR3 is TGTGCCACCGCCCCTAGCTCTGGAAACACCATATATTTT. Amino acids: CATAPSSGNTIYF.

In the case of this clonotype: Given a much more abundant clone one base away, this may be a read error. This chain uses TRBV6-2 or TRBV6-3 with TRBJ2-1; 7 bases match TRBD2. There are 17 residues in the CDR3. CDR1 and CDR2 (germline): MNHEY, SVGEGT. Germline trimming cut 0 bases from V and 5 bases from J; bases unmatched to any gene: 10. The CDR3, as DNA: TGTGCCAGCAGTTACTCCCGGACTAGGTCTTCCCACAATGAGCAGTTCTTC. It codes for CASSYSRTRSSHNEQFF.

The chain carries TRBV5-5 and TRBJ2-3; D remains ambiguous. V gave up 0 bases and J gave up 4 bases, with 9 bases separating them. Germline V gene data show CDR1 as SGHKS and CDR2 as YYEKEE (reference sequence). This CDR3 is 14 amino acids long. CDR3 sequence (DNA): TGTGCCAGCAGCTTGGAATGGGTTGCAGATACGCAGTATTTT. Translating it yields CASSLEWVADTQYF.

The CDR3 spells CASSSPDSSYNEQFF. The CDR3, as DNA: TGTGCCAGCAGCTCCCCGGACAGCTCCTACAATGAGCAGTTCTTC. The chain joins TRBV12-3 or TRBV12-4 to TRBJ2-1; D is perhaps TRBD1 (6 bases). The CDR3 totals 15 residues. Trimming removed 6 bases from V and 0 bases from J, with 12 bases in between.

The genes are TRBV20-1 and TRBJ1-1; D remains ambiguous. This CDR3 is built from 15 residues. The germline gives CDR1 DFQATT, CDR2 SNEGSKA (reference sequence). Deletions cut 2 bases from V and 1 base from J, with 14 bases between. CDR3 in DNA: TGCAGTGCTAGAACTTCGGTTCGAGGGAACACTGAAGCTTTCTTT. Amino acids: CSARTSVRGNTEAFF.

This clonotype appeared a single time. The chain is built from TRBV18 and TRBJ1-1; D remains ambiguous. The V gene lost 1 base and the J gene lost 3 bases, with 12 bases spanning the gap. In germline, CDR1 is KGHSH, CDR2 LQKENI. The CDR3 is made up of 15 amino acids. In DNA, the CDR3 is TGTGCCAGCTCACCACTTAAGGGAAGGGACACTGAAGCTTTCTTT. Translated: CASSPLKGRDTEAFF.

This clonotype was found a few times. CDR3 DNA: TGTGCCAGCAGACCGTCGGACGCCTTGAACACTGAAGCTTTCTTT. It codes for CASRPSDALNTEAFF. This chain links TRBV28 with TRBJ1-1; no clear D. The V end lost 6 bases, the J end lost 0 bases, and 14 bases lay between the germline ends. The CDR3 totals 15 residues. CDR1 is MDHEN, CDR2 SYDVKM, per germline.